This TCR beta chain comes out of a study of neurological immune-mediated disorders. In germline, CDR1 is SGHTA, CDR2 FQGNSA. V was clipped by 3 bases and J by 14 bases; unmatched bases: 4. This CDR3 has 12 residues. From the 5' RACE reads, TCRdb called clonotypes with MiXCR, one entry per CDR3 protein. The sample lists some 33,000 distinct CDR3 sequences; about 1.6% were seen once. This clonotype was detected ten times or more. Sequencing used PBMCs. The genes are TRBV7-2 and TRBJ2-1, with TRBD2 identical over 10 bases. The TCR originated in a woman in her 30s with multiple sclerosis. The CDR3 region has the DNA TGTGCCAGCAGCTTGACTAGCGGGTTTGAGTTCTTC. Its protein product is CASSLTSGFEFF.